This paragraph reports one TCR beta chain. The data were taken from a study of blood T cell repertoires in COVID-19. Germline assignment: CDR1 SGHKS and CDR2 YYEKEE (reference sequence). V shed 2 bases, J shed 6 bases, and the junction held 13 bases outside the gene matches. CDR3 length equals 16 residues. This table comes from immunoSEQ multiplex PCR, and its TCRdb copy is limited to in-frame clones, with some not included. In the table there are some 49,000 clones, about 92% of which are singletons. This sequence originates from a man between 60 and 70 years old with COVID-19, enrolled during active disease. This sequence joins TRBV5-5 and TRBJ1-2; 7 positions match TRBD1. The sequenced sample was peripheral blood. The CDR3 loop is CASSFRKAGGFHGYTF. The CDR3 nucleotides read TGTGCCAGCAGCTTCAGAAAGGCAGGGGGATTTCATGGCTACACCTTC.